This passage covers 26 T cell receptor beta chains from one sample sequenced in a study of beta chain features in type 1 diabetes. General study findings and limits: Across all four CD4+ subsets, people with type 1 diabetes showed modestly shorter TCRB CDR3s.

The entirety of the isolated RNA underwent reverse transcription, so expressed TCRB transcripts were sequenced. TCRdb's table, derived via immunoSEQ multiplex PCR, lists solely in-frame clones and lacks some. The data hold around 240,000 clones, with 15% to 20% observed a single time. No cognate antigen is known for these TCRs. Sequencing input: naive CD4+ T cells from blood. The receptor set was obtained from a man in his thirties or forties with type 1 diabetes.

The V call is TRBV30, the J call TRBJ1-1; D is possibly TRBD1 (5 bases). V was trimmed by 5 bases and J by 1 base, leaving 14 bases between them. CDR3 length: 14 amino acids. CDR1 GTSNPN and CDR2 SVGIG come from the germline V gene (reference sequence). As DNA, the CDR3 is TGTGCCTGGTCTATAACTGGGGCGAACACTGAAGCTTTCTTT. It yields the protein CAWSITGANTEAFF.

The CDR3 coding sequence is TGTGCCAGCAGCGCTGGACAGACCGCAAATCAGCCCCAGCATTTT. Amino acid sequence: CASSAGQTANQPQHF. The genes are TRBV7-8 and TRBJ1-5; the D gene is possibly TRBD1 (6 bases). Germline V gives CDR1 SGHVS, CDR2 FQNEAQ. The CDR3 contains 15 residues. V gave up 5 bases and J gave up 4 bases, with 15 bases separating them.

On this clone itself: The same CDR3 can be traced to other DNA sequences in this sample. CDR3 residues: CASSFGSSYEQYF. CDR3 coding DNA: TGCGCCAGCAGCTTCGGGAGCTCCTACGAGCAGTACTTC. The chain links TRBV5-1 to TRBJ2-7, with a weak D call TRBD2 (6 bases). Trimming removed 2 bases from V and 0 bases from J, with 6 bases in between. The CDR3 is 13 amino acids. Germline CDR1 and CDR2: SGHRS and YFSETQ.

This clone was found a few times. The rearrangement uses TRBV27 and TRBJ2-7; D is possibly TRBD2 (5 bases). With 4 bases removed from V and 5 bases from J, the gap between germline ends came to 15 bases. The CDR3 extends over 14 amino acids. Per germline, CDR1 MNHEY and CDR2 SMNVEV (reference sequence). The CDR3 loop reads CASSSRDFVDEQYF. The CDR3 DNA sequence: TGTGCCAGCAGTTCGAGGGATTTTGTCGACGAGCAGTACTTC.

The chain employs TRBV2 and TRBJ2-4, with 8 bases identical to TRBD1. J lost 6 bases, V lost 6 bases, and 13 bases had no gene match. The CDR3 runs to 16 residues. The germline V gene encodes CDR1 SNHLY and CDR2 FYNNEI. CDR3 in DNA: TGTGCCAGCAGACCTTACCTGGACAGGGTATTAAACATTCAGTACTTC. Protein sequence: CASRPYLDRVLNIQYF.

This clone has a handful of counts. The chain carries TRBV5-1 and TRBJ2-3, with unresolved D. Germline V CDR1 and CDR2: SGHRS, YFSETQ. Trimming pared 1 base from V and 1 base from J, leaving 7 bases between. This CDR3 is 14 amino acids long. The CDR3 loop reads CASSLSTGTDTQYF. For the CDR3, the DNA is TGCGCCAGCAGCTTGTCAACCGGCACAGATACGCAGTATTTT.

The V and J genes are TRBV7-2 and TRBJ2-5, with 11 bases lining up with TRBD1. Germline V gene data show CDR1 as SGHTA and CDR2 as FQGNSA. The CDR3 covers 15 residues. The trim removed 5 bases at V and 9 bases at J, leaving 11 bases unmatched. The CDR3 DNA sequence: TGTGCCAGCAGCCCCAGGACAGGGGGCGAGGTGGCCCAGTACTTC. This gives the protein CASSPRTGGEVAQYF.

The chain links TRBV9 to TRBJ2-2; 9 bases agree with TRBD2. V shed 2 bases, J shed 4 bases, and the junction held 0 bases outside the gene matches. Looked up from germline, CDR1 is SGDLS and CDR2 is YYNGEE. The CDR3 sequence is 14 residues long. The CDR3 is CASSVTSGTGELFF. In DNA, the CDR3 is TGTGCCAGCAGCGTGACTAGCGGCACCGGGGAGCTGTTTTTT.

In this sample, this clone turned up a few times. The chain uses TRBV20-1 and TRBJ2-7; 8 nucleotides line up with TRBD2. The CDR3 is made up of 11 amino acids. V shed 8 bases and J 8 bases; nucleotides not matched to a gene: 8. CDR1 and CDR2 from the germline V gene are DFQATT and SNEGSKA (reference sequence). CDR3 sequence reads: CSPERETQQYF. CDR3 nucleotide sequence: TGCAGTCCCGAGCGGGAGACCCAGCAGTACTTC.

This chain connects TRBV27 to TRBJ2-7; D ambiguous. The CDR3 is 9 residues long. Germline V gene sequence: CDR1 MNHEY, CDR2 SMNVEV (reference sequence). V lost 11 bases, J lost 4 bases, and 6 bases lay in between. CDR3 sequence reads: CAPTYEQYF. The CDR3 DNA sequence: TGTGCCCCGACGTACGAGCAGTACTTC.

The table lists this clone with a few counts. The genes are TRBV10-3 and TRBJ2-3; TRBD2 matches at 8 bases. Germline V gives CDR1 ENHRY, CDR2 SYGVKD. This CDR3 contains 13 residues. The junction had 8 bases not matched to a gene; V was cut back by 8 bases and J by 7 bases. For the CDR3, the DNA is TGTGCCATCGCGGGGGGACTTGGGAATACGCAGTATTTT. Translated, it gives CAIAGGLGNTQYF.

The table lists this clone with a few counts. J is TRBJ2-3 and V is TRBV27; 9 positions agree with TRBD2. CDR3 length: 14 residues. V was clipped by 5 bases and J by 5 bases; unmatched bases: 5. The V gene's germline CDR1 is MNHEY and CDR2 SMNVEV (reference sequence). This CDR3 is CASSVASGKDTQYF. The CDR3, as DNA: TGTGCCAGCAGTGTCGCTAGCGGGAAAGATACGCAGTATTTT.

This clone was found a few times. This chain connects TRBV28 to TRBJ2-7, with D unresolved. Trimming took off 7 bases at V and 1 base at J, with 14 bases between the two ends. The CDR3 runs to 14 residues. Germline V gene sequence: CDR1 MDHEN, CDR2 SYDVKM. CDR3 sequence reads: CASTSTWVSYEQYF. The DNA for the CDR3 is TGTGCCAGCACCTCAACGTGGGTGTCCTACGAGCAGTACTTC. Complete variable domain (other parts from reference TRBV28 and TRBJ2-7): DVKVTQSSRYLVKRTGEKVFLECVQDMDHENMFWYRQDPGLGLRLIYFSYDVKMKEKGDIPEGYSVSREKKERFSLILESASTNQTSMYLCASTSTWVSYEQYFGPGTRLTVT.

The chain is built from TRBV29-1 and TRBJ1-1; no clear D gene. V was trimmed by 4 bases and J by 8 bases, leaving 11 bases between them. The CDR3 runs to 11 residues. Germline-derived CDR1 and CDR2 are SQVTM and ANQGSEA. This CDR3 reads CSVVGAGEAFF. The CDR3 DNA sequence: TGCAGCGTTGTAGGAGCGGGGGAAGCTTTCTTT.

This sequence joins TRBV2 and TRBJ2-7; D is undetermined. Germline loops: CDR1 SNHLY, CDR2 FYNNEI. With 4 bases removed from V and 4 bases from J, the gap between germline ends came to 14 bases. The length of the CDR3 is 14 residues. CDR3 sequence reads: CASSVAGDTYEQYF. The CDR3 DNA sequence: TGTGCCAGCAGTGTGGCAGGCGATACTTACGAGCAGTACTTC.

The chain combines TRBV29-1 with TRBJ1-2; possible D gene TRBD1, 5 bases. The germline V gene has CDR1 SQVTM and CDR2 ANQGSEA. V lost 7 bases to trimming and J lost 0 bases, with 12 bases between them. This CDR3 is built from 13 residues. The CDR3 protein is CSAGPTSNYGYTF. The CDR3 nucleotides read TGCAGCGCGGGACCTACCTCTAACTATGGCTACACCTTC.

This clone has more than one count but fewer than ten. At the DNA level, this CDR3 is encoded by other sequences in the same sample as well. The J gene is TRBJ2-5, the V gene TRBV2; D is ambiguous. CDR1 and CDR2 (germline): SNHLY, FYNNEI. V lost 8 bases and J 4 bases, leaving 2 bases between the germline ends. The CDR3 covers 9 residues. The chain's CDR3 is CASGETQYF. The DNA for the CDR3 is TGTGCCAGCGGAGAGACCCAGTACTTC.

This clone was observed a handful of times. The J gene is TRBJ1-2, the V gene TRBV20-1; TRBD1 agrees at 7 bases. Per germline, CDR1 DFQATT and CDR2 SNEGSKA (reference sequence). The CDR3 covers 11 residues. Trimming cost V 6 bases and J 8 bases; bases outside gene matches: 6. The CDR3 loop is CSALDREGYTF. The CDR3, as DNA: TGCAGTGCCCTCGACAGGGAGGGCTACACCTTC.

The chain couples TRBV7-6 to TRBJ2-4; D gene ambiguous. The CDR3 is 15 amino acids. Trimming cost V 2 bases and J 0 bases, with 8 bases left between them. Germline loops: CDR1 SGHVS, CDR2 FNYEAQ. The CDR3 region has the DNA TGTGCCAGCAGCTTAAGACCTCTAGCCAAAAACATTCAGTACTTC. Amino acids: CASSLRPLAKNIQYF.

This clone appeared a few times. J is TRBJ2-3 and V is TRBV7-9; TRBD1 might be the D (5 bases). The germline V gene has CDR1 SEHNR and CDR2 FQNEAQ (reference sequence). The length of the CDR3 is 17 residues. V lost 5 bases and J lost 9, with 27 bases in between. The CDR3 DNA follows: TGTGCCAGCAGCACCCGACAGTTTTCTGGGGAAACTTGGACGCAGTATTTT. This sequence encodes CASSTRQFSGETWTQYF.

This clone was counted between two and nine times. V gene TRBV4-1 combines with J gene TRBJ1-4; unclear D gene. CDR1 is MGHRA and CDR2 is YSYEKL in the germline V gene. The CDR3 contains 13 residues. V was cut by 3 bases and J by 5 bases, with 7 bases left in between. CDR3 nucleotide sequence: TGCGCCAGCAGCCAGCCGGGGAATGAAAAACTGTTTTTT. Translation: CASSQPGNEKLFF.

The rearrangement links TRBV10-3 to TRBJ2-5; possibly TRBD1 for D (5 bases). Germline CDR1 reads ENHRY; CDR2 reads SYGVKD. The CDR3 length is 11 residues. V was clipped by 11 bases and J by 3 bases, with 10 bases between them. In DNA form, the CDR3 reads TGTGCCGTGGGGCCCAAAGAGACCCAGTACTTC. It encodes CAVGPKETQYF.

The chain uses TRBV7-2 and TRBJ2-7, with D possibly TRBD2 on 5 matching bases. This CDR3 is 14 amino acids long. Germline V CDR1 and CDR2: SGHTA, FQGNSA. V was cut by 2 bases and J by 2 bases, with 10 bases left in between. CDR3 sequence (DNA): TGTGCCAGCAGCTTAAAGACTACCGCCTACGAGCAGTACTTC. Translating gives CASSLKTTAYEQYF.

The chain uses TRBV19 and TRBJ2-3, with TRBD1 matching 8 bases. The length of the CDR3 is 15 residues. The V and J ends lost 6 bases and 0 bases, in that order; junction bases with no gene match: 5. In germline, CDR1 is LNHDA, CDR2 SQIVND (reference sequence). The chain's CDR3 is CASSDRGSSTDTQYF. The CDR3 DNA reads TGTGCCAGTAGCGACAGGGGATCTAGCACAGATACGCAGTATTTT.

V is TRBV9 and J is TRBJ2-3; D may correspond to TRBD1 or TRBD2 (5 bases each). Trimming removed 2 bases from V and 2 bases from J, with 9 bases in between. Germline CDR1 is SGDLS and CDR2 is YYNGEE. The CDR3 extends over 14 amino acids. The CDR3 protein is CASSVGVSTDTQYF. The CDR3 DNA reads as TGTGCCAGCAGCGTGGGGGTCTCCACAGATACGCAGTATTTT. Supplemented by reference TRBV9 and TRBJ2-3, the full variable domain reads DSGVTQTPKHLITATGQRVTLRCSPRSGDLSVYWYQQSLDQGLQFLIQYYNGEERAKGNILERFSAQQFPDLHSELNLSSLELGDSALYFCASSVGVSTDTQYFGPGTRLTVL.

This clone was detected only a few times. The genes are TRBV7-9 and TRBJ2-2, with 10 bases matching TRBD2. The germline gives CDR1 SEHNR, CDR2 FQNEAQ (reference sequence). V lost 11 bases and J lost 4; bases outside the gene matches: 4. CDR3 length equals 13 residues. In nucleotides, the CDR3 is TGTGCCGACCAGCGGGAGGGCACCGGGGAGCTGTTTTTT. Protein product: CADQREGTGELFF.